One sample yielded the 23 T cell receptor beta chains listed below, sequenced in a study of cytomegalovirus exposure and HLA in healthy donors. PCR was performed using 60 Vbeta and 13 Jbeta primers. Sequencing was performed with immunoSEQ multiplex PCR; in TCRdb, only in-frame clones are kept and a portion is missing. The sample contains about 89,000 clones, around three quarters of which appear only once. Specimen: PBMCs. These TCRs come from a male donor in good health and CMV-seronegative.

V gene TRBV6-1 combines with J gene TRBJ1-1, with D unclear. The CDR3 length is 15 residues. The V gene lost 2 bases and the J gene lost 8 bases, with 18 bases spanning the gap. Looked up from germline, CDR1 is MNHNS and CDR2 is SASEGT. The CDR3 reads CASSEQERQSKEAFF. In DNA, the CDR3 is TGTGCCAGCAGTGAACAAGAGAGGCAGTCGAAGGAAGCTTTCTTT.

CDR3 nucleotides: TGTGCCAGCAGTTTGGATAGCATTCGCTATGGCTACACCTTC. Protein product: CASSLDSIRYGYTF. The V gene is TRBV28, the J gene TRBJ1-2, with D hard to call. Trimming stripped 3 bases from V and 4 bases from J, with 12 bases between. CDR1 MDHEN and CDR2 SYDVKM come from the germline V gene. The length of the CDR3 is 14 residues.

This chain joins TRBV7-2 and TRBJ2-7; 8 bases match TRBD1. V shed 5 bases and J 3 bases; nucleotides not matched to a gene: 9. The CDR3 is made up of 15 amino acids. From germline, CDR1 is SGHTA and CDR2 FQGNSA. The CDR3 region is CASSNRDRQSYEQYF. The CDR3, as DNA: TGTGCCAGCAGCAACCGGGACAGGCAAAGCTACGAGCAGTACTTC.

The J gene is TRBJ2-5, the V gene TRBV7-9; TRBD2 might be the D (6 bases). The V end was cut by 4 bases, the J end by 5 bases, with 20 bases between. CDR3 length: 16 amino acids. The germline V gene encodes CDR1 SEHNR and CDR2 FQNEAQ (reference sequence). CDR3 protein: CASSSKEMRGEETQYF. The DNA of the CDR3 is TGTGCCAGCAGCTCCAAGGAAATGCGGGGTGAGGAGACCCAGTACTTC.

The chain recombines TRBV5-1 with TRBJ2-6; possibly TRBD1 for D (5 bases). The CDR3 sequence is 17 residues long. CDR1 is SGHRS, CDR2 YFSETQ, per germline. V dropped 0 bases and J dropped 0 bases, with 10 bases sitting between them. Written as DNA, the CDR3 is TGCGCCAGCAGCTTGGTTTCAGGGCTCTCTGGGGCCAACGTCCTGACTTTC. It specifies CASSLVSGLSGANVLTF.

The chain is built from TRBV10-3 and TRBJ2-1; tentatively, D is TRBD2 (6 bases). Germline V gene sequence: CDR1 ENHRY, CDR2 SYGVKD. Trimming stripped 0 bases from V and 0 bases from J, with 12 bases between. This CDR3 is built from 17 residues. This CDR3 reads CAISESGSGRSYNEQFF. CDR3 nucleotide sequence: TGTGCCATCAGTGAGTCGGGTAGCGGACGCTCCTACAATGAGCAGTTCTTC.

V gene TRBV4-3 combines with J gene TRBJ1-1, with D unresolved. The CDR3 spans 16 residues. The germline gives CDR1 LGHNA, CDR2 YSLEER. V gave up 0 bases and J gave up 8 bases, with 19 bases separating them. The CDR3 bases are TGCGCCAGCAGCCAAGACGCGAGTGTCGGAGGGAAAGAAGCTTTCTTT. Translated: CASSQDASVGGKEAFF.

The rearrangement uses TRBV11-1 and TRBJ2-1, with 11 positions matching TRBD2. Trimming cost V 5 bases and J 8 bases; bases outside gene matches: 11. There are 16 residues in the CDR3. The V gene's germline CDR1 is SGHAT and CDR2 FQDESV (reference sequence). This CDR3 is CASSLILAGGRDEQFF. DNA for the CDR3: TGTGCCAGCAGCCTGATTCTAGCGGGGGGCCGGGATGAGCAGTTCTTC.

The genes are TRBV7-9 and TRBJ2-7, with TRBD2 matching over 7 bases. The length of the CDR3 is 11 residues. Per germline, CDR1 SEHNR and CDR2 FQNEAQ (reference sequence). V gave up 6 bases and J gave up 6 bases; unmatched junction bases: 2. The CDR3 region has the DNA TGTGCCAGCAGTAGGGAGGGCGAGCAGTACTTC. The encoded protein is CASSREGEQYF.

V gene TRBV7-8 combines with J gene TRBJ2-5; 9 positions match TRBD1. The CDR3 sequence is 17 residues long. Per the germline V gene, CDR1 is SGHVS and CDR2 is FQNEAQ. V lost 5 bases to trimming and J lost 3 bases; unmatched junction nucleotides: 13. CDR3 in DNA: TGTGCCAGCAGCGCCGGCCGGGACAGGGCCACAAAAGAGACCCAGTACTTC. Translating gives CASSAGRDRATKETQYF.

This sequence joins TRBV7-2 and TRBJ2-7, with D perhaps matching TRBD1 (5 bases). The CDR3 runs to 15 residues. Germline CDR1 reads SGHTA; CDR2 reads FQGNSA. V was trimmed by 0 bases and J by 2 bases, leaving 11 bases between them. CDR3 bases: TGTGCCAGCAGCTTAGCAGGGGATGGAACCTACGAGCAGTACTTC. Its protein is CASSLAGDGTYEQYF. The complete variable domain, with remaining parts taken from reference TRBV7-2 and TRBJ2-7, reads GAGVSQSPSNKVTEKGKDVELRCDPISGHTALYWYRQSLGQGLEFLIYFQGNSAPDKSGLPSDRFSAERTGGSVSTLTIQRTQQEDSAVYLCASSLAGDGTYEQYFGPGTRLTVT.

The J gene is TRBJ2-1, the V gene TRBV4-3, with 13 bases lining up with TRBD2. The CDR3 covers 19 residues. Unmatched junction bases numbered 5, after V lost 0 bases and J lost 0 bases. Germline-derived CDR1 and CDR2 are LGHNA and YSLEER. Here the CDR3 DNA reads TGCGCCAGCAGCCAAGATGGACTAGCGGGAGCTTCCTCCTACAATGAGCAGTTCTTC. Amino acids: CASSQDGLAGASSYNEQFF.

V usage is TRBV7-8 and J usage is TRBJ2-1; 9 positions agree with TRBD2. Trimming at V came to 4 bases and at J to 4 bases, leaving 11 bases not matched to a gene. Germline assignment: CDR1 SGHVS and CDR2 FQNEAQ. The CDR3 spans 17 residues. In DNA form, the CDR3 reads TGTGCCAGCAGCTCCTGGGGGGTAGCGGGAGTGTACAATGAGCAGTTCTTC. This sequence encodes CASSSWGVAGVYNEQFF.

V is TRBV7-2 and J is TRBJ2-7; 11 bases line up with TRBD1. The CDR3 loop spans 14 amino acids. The germline V gene encodes CDR1 SGHTA and CDR2 FQGNSA. V was clipped by 5 bases and J by 3 bases; unmatched bases: 3. CDR3 coding DNA: TGTGCCAGCAGCGGGGACAGGGGGATCTACGAGCAGTACTTC. Protein: CASSGDRGIYEQYF.

The gene calls are TRBV5-5 and TRBJ2-1; no clear D. The CDR3 has 16 residues. Trimming removed 0 bases from V and 2 bases from J, with 12 bases in between. CDR1 SGHKS and CDR2 YYEKEE come from the germline V gene (reference sequence). The CDR3 is CASSLAATLTYNEQFF. CDR3 bases: TGTGCCAGCAGCTTGGCGGCTACACTAACCTACAATGAGCAGTTCTTC.

The CDR3 nucleotides read TGTGCCAGCAGCTTGACTCTTCGGGGGGCCGGTGGTGGTTACGAGCAGTACTTC. The encoded protein is CASSLTLRGAGGGYEQYF. This chain uses TRBV5-5 with TRBJ2-5; tentatively, D is TRBD2 (7 bases). With the DNA end fitting TRBJ2-7 better, the J assignment may be wrong. Germline lookup yields CDR1 SGHKS and CDR2 YYEKEE (reference sequence). CDR3 length: 18 residues.

The chain links TRBV19 to TRBJ1-1; weak D call: TRBD1 (6 bases). From germline, CDR1 is LNHDA and CDR2 SQIVND (reference sequence). V shed 8 bases and J shed 8 bases, with 21 bases lying between them. The CDR3 length is 14 residues. The CDR3 nucleotides read TGTGCCAGTGGGGGGGGCTGGGGTATCTCGGAAGCTTTCTTT. Its protein product is CASGGGWGISEAFF. Full variable domain (outside the CDR3, taken from reference TRBV19 and TRBJ1-1): DGGITQSPKYLFRKEGQNVTLSCEQNLNHDAMYWYRQDPGQGLRLIYYSQIVNDFQKGDIAEGYSVSREKKESFPLTVTSAQKNPTAFYLCASGGGWGISEAFFGQGTRLTVV.

The chain joins TRBV2 to TRBJ2-5; 7 bases align to TRBD1. The CDR3 has 16 residues. CDR1 and CDR2 (germline): SNHLY, FYNNEI. The junction had 12 bases not matched to a gene; V was cut back by 6 bases and J by 2 bases. The CDR3 loop reads CASRIGTGQTQETQYF. The DNA of the CDR3 is TGTGCCAGCAGGATAGGAACGGGACAGACACAAGAGACCCAGTACTTC.

V usage is TRBV28 and J usage is TRBJ1-4; a possible D gene is TRBD1 (5 bases). V was trimmed by 4 bases and J by 5 bases, leaving 11 bases between them. The CDR3 covers 14 residues. Looked up from germline, CDR1 is MDHEN and CDR2 is SYDVKM. The CDR3 is CASSWRGENEKLFF. CDR3 nucleotides: TGTGCCAGCAGTTGGAGGGGTGAGAATGAAAAACTGTTTTTT.

The chain uses TRBV28 and TRBJ1-6; a weak D match, TRBD1 (5 bases). V lost 7 bases and J lost 9, with 13 bases in between. CDR1 and CDR2 (germline): MDHEN, SYDVKM. The CDR3 length is 13 residues. CDR3 sequence (DNA): TGTGCCAGCATCGACTTTGGGGCTTCACCCCTCCACTTT. This sequence encodes CASIDFGASPLHF.

V is TRBV6-6 and J is TRBJ1-5; the match to TRBD1 covers 9 bases. This CDR3 comprises 15 residues. The V and J ends lost 6 bases and 11 bases, in that order; junction bases with no gene match: 14. In germline, CDR1 is MNHNY, CDR2 SVGAGI (reference sequence). DNA of the CDR3: TGTGCCAGCAGAGTTACCTCGGGGACAGGGAGGACCCAGCATTTT. Translation: CASRVTSGTGRTQHF.

This clone was observed a few times. The chain employs TRBV6-1 and TRBJ1-3; D is perhaps TRBD1 (6 bases). The CDR3 consists of 13 residues. Trimming removed 4 bases from V and 5 bases from J, with 9 bases in between. CDR1 and CDR2 from the germline V gene are MNHNS and SASEGT. The CDR3 region has the DNA TGTGCCAGCAGTGGGACAGTTCGAAACACCATATATTTT. Its protein is CASSGTVRNTIYF.

This clone was seen a few times. The rearrangement uses TRBV21-1 and TRBJ1-1. TRBV21-1 is marked as a pseudogene. The length of the CDR3 is 16 residues. The DNA of the CDR3 is TGTGCCAGCAGCAAAATGGCCCTGAGGGTAAACACTGAAGCTTTCTTT. Protein product: CASSKMALRVNTEAFF.